These 25 T cell receptor beta chains were all obtained from the same sample, sequenced in a study of blood T cell repertoires in COVID-19. Generated by immunoSEQ multiplex PCR, the TCRdb table keeps only in-frame clones and is missing some. This sample has 30,000 or so clones, with 90% found just once. Sequenced input: peripheral blood. The origin of the receptors is a man between 60 and 75 years old with active COVID-19.

The V gene is TRBV5-1, the J gene TRBJ2-3, with no clear D. The V and J ends lost 4 bases and 2 bases respectively, with 14 bases between them. This CDR3 has 15 residues. Germline lookup yields CDR1 SGHRS and CDR2 YFSETQ. The DNA of the CDR3 is TGCGCCAGCAGCCGCATCCTAGATTCCACAGATACGCAGTATTTT. This encodes CASSRILDSTDTQYF.

This chain connects TRBV9 to TRBJ1-3; D gene ambiguous. Trimming removed 0 bases at V and 1 base at J, with 2 bases between. There are 13 residues in the CDR3. CDR1 and CDR2 (germline): SGDLS, YYNGEE. The CDR3 nucleotides are TGTGCCAGCAGCGTAGCTTCTGGAAACACCATATATTTT. This sequence encodes CASSVASGNTIYF. Supplemented by reference TRBV9 and TRBJ1-3, the full variable domain reads DSGVTQTPKHLITATGQRVTLRCSPRSGDLSVYWYQQSLDQGLQFLIQYYNGEERAKGNILERFSAQQFPDLHSELNLSSLELGDSALYFCASSVASGNTIYFGEGSWLTVV.

The V gene is TRBV5-4, the J gene TRBJ1-6, with 7 bases lining up with TRBD1. V dropped 3 bases and J dropped 7; count of bases not matched to a gene: 7. From germline, CDR1 is SGHNT and CDR2 YYREEE (reference sequence). This CDR3 comprises 15 residues. The CDR3 sequence: CASSSSTGRNSPLHF. The DNA for the CDR3 is TGTGCCAGCAGCTCGTCGACAGGGAGAAATTCACCCCTCCACTTT.

This clone showed up just once. The gene calls are TRBV28 and TRBJ2-3, with 7 bases identical to TRBD1. V lost 6 bases to trimming and J lost 0 bases; unmatched junction nucleotides: 3. This CDR3 spans 14 amino acids. The germline gives CDR1 MDHEN, CDR2 SYDVKM. The DNA for the CDR3 is TGTGCCAGCAGACAGGGGTTTAGCACAGATACGCAGTATTTT. Translating it yields CASRQGFSTDTQYF.

This chain connects TRBV3-1 (or the pseudogene TRBV3-2) to TRBJ2-3; 12 nucleotides agree with TRBD2. The trim removed 2 bases at V and 0 bases at J, leaving 9 bases unmatched. The CDR3 has 19 amino acids. The germline V gene encodes CDR1 LGHDT and CDR2 YNNKEL (reference sequence). The CDR3 spells CASSQQGGLAGRSTDTQYF. CDR3 nucleotides: TGTGCCAGCAGCCAACAGGGTGGACTAGCGGGGCGAAGCACAGATACGCAGTATTTT.

The gene calls are TRBV6-6 and TRBJ1-1, with 10 positions matching TRBD1. The CDR3 covers 15 residues. CDR1 and CDR2 (germline): MNHNY, SVGAGI (reference sequence). The V and J ends lost 2 bases and 2 bases, in that order; junction bases with no gene match: 2. The DNA of the CDR3 is TGTGCCAGCAGTTACACGACAGGGGGCAACACTGAAGCTTTCTTT. This sequence encodes CASSYTTGGNTEAFF.

The chain joins TRBV3-1 (or the pseudogene TRBV3-2) to TRBJ2-2; no firm D call. Germline CDR1 and CDR2: LGHDT and YNNKEL (reference sequence). V dropped 6 bases and J dropped 0 bases, with 17 bases sitting between them. This CDR3 contains 17 residues. CDR3 loop: CASSPACITSNTGELFF. In nucleotides, the CDR3 is TGTGCCAGCAGTCCCGCGTGCATTACTTCGAACACCGGGGAGCTGTTTTTT.

V gene TRBV7-9 combines with J gene TRBJ2-7, with 10 bases aligning to TRBD1. With V trimmed by 5 bases and J by 3 bases, 4 bases remained unmatched. Germline V gives CDR1 SEHNR, CDR2 FQNEAQ (reference sequence). The CDR3 covers 14 residues. The CDR3 DNA follows: TGTGCCAGCAGCGACAGGACAGGGGGCTACGAGCAGTACTTC. It specifies CASSDRTGGYEQYF. Full variable domain (outside the CDR3, taken from reference TRBV7-9 and TRBJ2-7): DTGVSQNPRHKITKRGQNVTFRCDPISEHNRLYWYRQTLGQGPEFLTYFQNEAQLEKSRLLSDRFSAERPKGSFSTLEIQRTEQGDSAMYLCASSDRTGGYEQYFGPGTRLTVT.

V usage is TRBV6-6 and J usage is TRBJ2-1; the match to TRBD2 covers 14 bases. The J segment lost 2 bases and the V segment lost 8 bases, leaving 2 bases of the junction unmatched. Germline lookup yields CDR1 MNHNY and CDR2 SVGAGI (reference sequence). CDR3 length: 15 residues. Here the CDR3 reads CASGGLAGAYNEQFF. The CDR3 DNA is TGTGCCAGCGGGGGACTAGCGGGAGCCTACAATGAGCAGTTCTTC.

The chain uses TRBV28 and TRBJ1-1, with D maybe TRBD1 (6 bases). The germline V gene has CDR1 MDHEN and CDR2 SYDVKM. V lost 4 bases and J lost 0, with 9 bases in between. The CDR3 totals 14 residues. The CDR3 protein is CASSYGQLNTEAFF. The CDR3 DNA reads TGTGCCAGCAGTTACGGACAGTTGAACACTGAAGCTTTCTTT.

This clone was picked up a small number of times. The chain has TRBV29-1 and TRBJ1-2; TRBD1 is a possible D gene (6 bases). Trimming took off 2 bases at V and 8 bases at J, with 15 bases between the two ends. CDR1 and CDR2 from the germline V gene are SQVTM and ANQGSEA. The CDR3 sequence is 13 residues long. CDR3 DNA sequence: TGCAGCGTTGAAATGGGGGCTTTACTCGGCTACACCTTC. The encoded protein is CSVEMGALLGYTF.

This chain connects TRBV11-2 to TRBJ2-7; TRBD1 might be the D (6 bases). Germline CDR1 SGHAT, CDR2 FQNNGV. The ends were cut back, 2 bases at V and 3 bases at J, with 20 bases in the middle. The CDR3 spans 17 residues. CDR3 DNA: TGTGCCAGCAGCTTAACTCGCGGCCACAGGGCCCACTACGAGCAGTACTTC. It is translated as CASSLTRGHRAHYEQYF.

The J gene is TRBJ2-7, the V gene TRBV18; 9 bases are shared with TRBD1. Trimming at V came to 7 bases and at J to 1 base, leaving 5 bases not matched to a gene. CDR3 size: 14 residues. Looked up from germline, CDR1 is KGHSH and CDR2 is LQKENI. CDR3 in DNA: TGTGCCAGCTTCCCGGGACAGGGTTCCTACGAGCAGTACTTC. This gives the protein CASFPGQGSYEQYF.

The V and J genes are TRBV15 and TRBJ2-1, with a weak D call TRBD1 (5 bases). CDR1 and CDR2 (germline): LNHNV, YYDKDF (reference sequence). Trimming removed 9 bases at V and 9 bases at J, with 18 bases between. The CDR3 is 13 amino acids. Here the CDR3 reads CATTSGQATEQFF. The CDR3 DNA sequence: TGTGCCACAACCTCAGGGCAGGCGACTGAGCAGTTCTTC.

The CDR3 DNA follows: TGCGCCAGTACCCCGGGACAGGGCTTTTCACCCCTCCACTTT. It is translated as CASTPGQGFSPLHF. The chain recombines TRBV10-2 with TRBJ1-6, with 9 bases that match TRBD1. The germline gives CDR1 WSHSY, CDR2 SAAADI. V was clipped by 9 bases and J by 9 bases; unmatched bases: 9. This CDR3 contains 14 residues.

This clone was seen a single time. This chain connects TRBV7-9 to TRBJ1-2; D remains unclear. V was shortened by 1 base and J by 14 bases, with 11 bases between the two germline ends. The CDR3 covers 11 residues. Germline CDR1 is SEHNR and CDR2 is FQNEAQ (reference sequence). The CDR3: CASSLVRGTTF. The CDR3 nucleotides read TGTGCCAGCAGCTTAGTCCGGGGAACAACCTTC.

The chain joins TRBV7-5 to TRBJ2-7; the D segment call TRBD1 is taken from the table without a DNA check. TRBV7-5 is an annotated pseudogene. The CDR3 covers 14 residues. Written as DNA, the CDR3 is TGTGCCAGAAGCCATACGGACACCGCCGGCGAGCAGTACTTC. As protein: CARSHTDTAGEQYF.

V is TRBV7-8 and J is TRBJ2-1; D ambiguous. The germline V and J ends were trimmed by 2 bases and 6 bases, with 8 bases remaining between them. CDR1 and CDR2 from the germline V gene are SGHVS and FQNEAQ. This CDR3 has 13 amino acids. CDR3 region: CASSLLVSNEQFF. Written as DNA, the CDR3 is TGTGCCAGCAGCTTATTAGTATCCAATGAGCAGTTCTTC.

The gene calls are TRBV29-1 and TRBJ1-2, with D hard to call. CDR1 is SQVTM and CDR2 is ANQGSEA in the germline V gene. V lost 5 bases and J lost 7, with 11 bases in between. This CDR3 region has 11 residues. DNA of the CDR3: TGCAGCGTTCGAGGGAGTTCTGGCTACACCTTC. Translated, it gives CSVRGSSGYTF.

The chain carries TRBV5-6 and TRBJ1-3; D not resolved. This CDR3 has 16 amino acids. Per the germline V gene, CDR1 is SGHDT and CDR2 is YYEEEE. V dropped 1 base and J dropped 0 bases, with 11 bases sitting between them. The DNA of the CDR3 is TGTGCCAGCAGCTTGTCCTCCCTGCGCTCTGGAAACACCATATATTTT. Its protein is CASSLSSLRSGNTIYF. Supplemented by reference TRBV5-6 and TRBJ1-3, the full variable domain reads DAGVTQSPTHLIKTRGQQVTLRCSPKSGHDTVSWYQQALGQGPQFIFQYYEEEERQRGNFPDRFSGHQFPNYSSELNVNALLLGDSALYLCASSLSSLRSGNTIYFGEGSWLTVV.

The gene calls are TRBV5-1 and TRBJ1-1, with 9 bases matching TRBD1. J was trimmed by 6 bases and V by 0 bases; bases with no gene match: 6. Germline values: CDR1 SGHRS, CDR2 YFSETQ. The CDR3 has 15 amino acids. The CDR3 DNA follows: TGCGCCAGCAGCTTGGGCTGGACAGGGGATGCTGAAGCTTTCTTT. Its translation: CASSLGWTGDAEAFF.

This clone was recorded a few times. This rearrangement joins TRBV6-6 to TRBJ1-1; D might be TRBD1 (6 bases). The germline V gene encodes CDR1 MNHNY and CDR2 SVGAGI (reference sequence). V lost 10 bases to trimming and J lost 4 bases, with 16 bases between them. The CDR3 loop spans 13 amino acids. DNA for the CDR3: TGTGCCACCCGGCAGGGGTCGGGCACTGAAGCTTTCTTT. This gives the protein CATRQGSGTEAFF.

V gene TRBV2 combines with J gene TRBJ2-7, with a weak D call TRBD1 (5 bases). Germline CDR1 and CDR2: SNHLY and FYNNEI. The CDR3 runs to 13 residues. With 6 bases removed from V and 0 bases from J, the gap between germline ends came to 9 bases. DNA of the CDR3: TGTGCCAGCAGAGGGGAATCCTCCTACGAGCAGTACTTC. This sequence encodes CASRGESSYEQYF.

The chain uses TRBV9 and TRBJ1-6, with D unclear. V was clipped by 2 bases and J by 5 bases, with 8 bases between them. CDR1 is SGDLS and CDR2 is YYNGEE in the germline V gene. The CDR3 is 14 residues long. CDR3 coding DNA: TGTGCCAGCAGCGTCTACCCTCATAATTCACCCCTCCACTTT. As protein: CASSVYPHNSPLHF.

This chain connects TRBV7-8 to TRBJ2-7, with 12 bases matching TRBD2. The germline V gene encodes CDR1 SGHVS and CDR2 FQNEAQ. Unmatched junction bases numbered 8, after V lost 3 bases and J lost 5 bases. This CDR3 spans 16 amino acids. The CDR3 loop reads CASSLAPTSGGNEQYF. The CDR3 region has the DNA TGTGCCAGCAGCTTGGCACCAACTAGCGGGGGGAACGAGCAGTACTTC. The full variable domain, rest sourced from reference TRBV7-8 and TRBJ2-7, is GAGVSQSPRYKVAKRGQDVALRCDPISGHVSLFWYQQALGQGPEFLTYFQNEAQLDKSGLPSDRFFAERPEGSVSTLKIQRTQQEDSAVYLCASSLAPTSGGNEQYFGPGTRLTVT.